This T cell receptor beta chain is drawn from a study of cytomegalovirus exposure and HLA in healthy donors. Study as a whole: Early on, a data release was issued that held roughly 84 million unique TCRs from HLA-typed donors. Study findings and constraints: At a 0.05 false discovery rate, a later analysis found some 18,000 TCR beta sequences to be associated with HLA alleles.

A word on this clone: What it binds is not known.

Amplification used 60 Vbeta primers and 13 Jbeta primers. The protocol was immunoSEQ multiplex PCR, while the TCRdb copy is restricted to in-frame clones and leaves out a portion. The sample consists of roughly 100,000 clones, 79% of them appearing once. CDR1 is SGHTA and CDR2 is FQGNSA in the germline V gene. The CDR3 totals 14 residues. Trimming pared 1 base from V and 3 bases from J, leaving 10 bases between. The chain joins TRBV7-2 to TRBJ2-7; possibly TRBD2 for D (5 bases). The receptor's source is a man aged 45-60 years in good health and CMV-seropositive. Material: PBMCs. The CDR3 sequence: CASSLGLSDYEQYF. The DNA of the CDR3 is TGTGCCAGCAGCTTAGGACTTAGCGACTACGAGCAGTACTTC.